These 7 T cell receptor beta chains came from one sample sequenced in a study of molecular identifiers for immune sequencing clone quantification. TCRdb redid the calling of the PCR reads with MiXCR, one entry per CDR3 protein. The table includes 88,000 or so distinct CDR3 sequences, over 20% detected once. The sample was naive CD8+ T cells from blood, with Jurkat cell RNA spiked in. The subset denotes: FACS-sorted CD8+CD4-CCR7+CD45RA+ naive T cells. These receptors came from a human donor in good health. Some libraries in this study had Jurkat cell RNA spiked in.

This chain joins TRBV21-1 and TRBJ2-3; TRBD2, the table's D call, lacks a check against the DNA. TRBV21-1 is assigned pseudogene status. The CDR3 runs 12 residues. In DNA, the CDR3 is TGTGCCAGCAGCAGCCTCCCAAATACGCAGTATTTT. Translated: CASSSLPNTQYF.

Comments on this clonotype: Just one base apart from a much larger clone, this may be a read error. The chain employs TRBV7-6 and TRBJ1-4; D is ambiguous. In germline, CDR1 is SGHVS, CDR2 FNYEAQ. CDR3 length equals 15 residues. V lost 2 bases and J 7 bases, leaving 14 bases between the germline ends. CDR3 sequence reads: CASSLYPGRGEKLFF. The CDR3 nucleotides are TGTGCCAGCAGCTTATATCCGGGTCGGGGTGAAAAACTGTTTTTT.

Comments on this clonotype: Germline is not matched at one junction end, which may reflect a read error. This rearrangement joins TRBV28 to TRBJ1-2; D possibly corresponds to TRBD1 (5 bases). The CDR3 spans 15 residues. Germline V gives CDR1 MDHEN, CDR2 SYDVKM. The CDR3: CASSPTTASNYGCTF. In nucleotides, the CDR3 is TGTGCCAGCAGTCCGACGACAGCCTCAAACTATGGCTGCACCTTC.

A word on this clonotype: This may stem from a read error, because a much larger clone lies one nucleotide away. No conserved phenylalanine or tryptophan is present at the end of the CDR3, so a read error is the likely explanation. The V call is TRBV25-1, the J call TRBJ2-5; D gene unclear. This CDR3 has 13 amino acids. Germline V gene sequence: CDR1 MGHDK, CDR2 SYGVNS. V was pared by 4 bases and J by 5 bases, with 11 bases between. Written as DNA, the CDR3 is TGTGCCAGCAGTGGATGGGGATTTGAGACCCAGTACTAC. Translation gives CASSGWGFETQYY.

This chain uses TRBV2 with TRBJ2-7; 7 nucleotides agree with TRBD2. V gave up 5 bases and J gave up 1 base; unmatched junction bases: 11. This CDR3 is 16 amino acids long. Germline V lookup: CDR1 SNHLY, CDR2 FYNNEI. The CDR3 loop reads CASSTSAWEGSYEQYF. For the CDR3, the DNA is TGTGCCAGCAGTACCTCCGCTTGGGAGGGGTCCTACGAGCAGTACTTC. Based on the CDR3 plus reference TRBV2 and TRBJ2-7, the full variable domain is EPEVTQTPSHQVTQMGQEVILRCVPISNHLYFYWYRQILGQKVEFLVSFYNNEISEKSEIFDDQFSVERPDGSNFTLKIRSTKLEDSAMYFCASSTSAWEGSYEQYFGPGTRLTVT.

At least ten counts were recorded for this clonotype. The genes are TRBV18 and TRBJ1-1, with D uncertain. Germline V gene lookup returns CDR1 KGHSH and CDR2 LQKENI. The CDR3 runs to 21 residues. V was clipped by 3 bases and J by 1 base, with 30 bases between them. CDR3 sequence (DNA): TGTGCCAGCTCACCCATAGTAGTATCAGCGACACCTAAAGACGAGAACACTGAAGCTTTCTTT. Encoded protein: CASSPIVVSATPKDENTEAFF.

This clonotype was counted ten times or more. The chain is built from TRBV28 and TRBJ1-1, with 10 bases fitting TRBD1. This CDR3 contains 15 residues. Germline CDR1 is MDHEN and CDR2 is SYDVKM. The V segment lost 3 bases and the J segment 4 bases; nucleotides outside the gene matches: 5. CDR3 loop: CASSFGQGVGTEAFF. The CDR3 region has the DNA TGTGCCAGCAGTTTTGGACAGGGGGTGGGCACTGAAGCTTTCTTT.